The T cell receptor beta chain described here comes from a study of post-analysis software for immune sequencing data. Broader study findings: TRBV5-6, TRBV5-1 and TRBV20-1 were among five TRBV segments more frequent in patients than controls. Controls significantly exceeded multiple sclerosis patients in normalized Chao1 diversity.

With respect to this clonotype: Antigen specificity is unknown.

Tagging with unique molecular identifiers was a feature of the TCR beta cDNA libraries. One entry per CDR3 protein results from TCRdb running MiXCR on the PCR reads. The sample has about 430,000 distinct CDR3 sequences; 39% are singletons. Per germline, CDR1 SGHTA and CDR2 FQGNSA. CDR3 length: 14 amino acids. The V gene end was trimmed by 5 bases and the J gene end by 5 bases; junction bases not matched to a gene: 7. The clonotype comes from a girl aged 2-10 years with multiple sclerosis. What was sequenced was blood. The chain employs TRBV7-2 and TRBJ2-7, with 9 bases identical to TRBD1. The CDR3 sequence: CASSPGDREDEQYF. CDR3 sequence (DNA): TGTGCCAGCAGCCCGGGGGACAGGGAAGACGAGCAGTACTTC.